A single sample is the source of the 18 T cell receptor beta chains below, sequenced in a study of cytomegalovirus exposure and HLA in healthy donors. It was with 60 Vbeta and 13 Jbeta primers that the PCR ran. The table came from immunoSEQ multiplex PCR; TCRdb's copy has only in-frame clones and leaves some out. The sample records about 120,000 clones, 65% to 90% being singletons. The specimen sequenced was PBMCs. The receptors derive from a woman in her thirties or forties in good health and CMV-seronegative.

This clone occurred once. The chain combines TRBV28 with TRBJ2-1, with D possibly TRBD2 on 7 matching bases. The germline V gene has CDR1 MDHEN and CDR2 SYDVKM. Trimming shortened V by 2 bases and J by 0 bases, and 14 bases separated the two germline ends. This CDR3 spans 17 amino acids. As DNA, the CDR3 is TGTGCCAGCAGTTTAGGTGGGGGGGGCAGCTCCTACAATGAGCAGTTCTTC. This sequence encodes CASSLGGGGSSYNEQFF.

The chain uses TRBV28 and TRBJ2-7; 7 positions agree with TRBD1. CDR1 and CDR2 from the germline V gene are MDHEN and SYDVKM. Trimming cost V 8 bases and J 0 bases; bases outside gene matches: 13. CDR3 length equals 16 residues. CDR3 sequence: CASGVWTGSLSYEQYF. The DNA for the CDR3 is TGTGCCAGCGGGGTTTGGACAGGTTCTCTCTCCTACGAGCAGTACTTC.

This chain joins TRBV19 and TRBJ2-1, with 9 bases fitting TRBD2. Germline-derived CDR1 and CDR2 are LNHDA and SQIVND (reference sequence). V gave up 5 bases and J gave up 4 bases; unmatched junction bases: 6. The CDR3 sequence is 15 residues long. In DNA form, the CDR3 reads TGTGCCAGTAGTGTCACTAGCGGGCCTTACAATGAGCAGTTCTTC. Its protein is CASSVTSGPYNEQFF. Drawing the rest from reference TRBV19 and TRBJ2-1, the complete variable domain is DGGITQSPKYLFRKEGQNVTLSCEQNLNHDAMYWYRQDPGQGLRLIYYSQIVNDFQKGDIAEGYSVSREKKESFPLTVTSAQKNPTAFYLCASSVTSGPYNEQFFGPGTRLTVL.

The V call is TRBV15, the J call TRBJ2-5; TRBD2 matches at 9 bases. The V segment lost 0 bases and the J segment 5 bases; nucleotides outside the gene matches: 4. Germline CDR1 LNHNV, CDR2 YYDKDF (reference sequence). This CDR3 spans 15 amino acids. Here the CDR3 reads CATSRDFAGGETQYF. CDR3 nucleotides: TGTGCCACCAGCAGAGATTTCGCGGGAGGGGAGACCCAGTACTTC.

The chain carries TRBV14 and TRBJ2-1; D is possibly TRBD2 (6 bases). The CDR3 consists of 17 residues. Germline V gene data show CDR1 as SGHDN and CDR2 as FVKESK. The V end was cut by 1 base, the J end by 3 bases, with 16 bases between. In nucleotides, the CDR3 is TGTGCCAGCAGCCAAGCGATCGAGGGAGGCCGCTACAATGAGCAGTTCTTC. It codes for CASSQAIEGGRYNEQFF. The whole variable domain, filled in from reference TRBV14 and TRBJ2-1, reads EAGVTQFPSHSVIEKGQTVTLRCDPISGHDNLYWYRRVMGKEIKFLLHFVKESKQDESGMPNNRFLAERTGGTYSTLKVQPAELEDSGVYFCASSQAIEGGRYNEQFFGPGTRLTVL.

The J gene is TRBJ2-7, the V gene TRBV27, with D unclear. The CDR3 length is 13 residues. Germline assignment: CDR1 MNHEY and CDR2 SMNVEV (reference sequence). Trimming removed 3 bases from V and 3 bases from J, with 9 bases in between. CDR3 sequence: CASSFAVNYEQYF. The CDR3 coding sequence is TGTGCCAGCAGTTTCGCAGTAAACTACGAGCAGTACTTC.

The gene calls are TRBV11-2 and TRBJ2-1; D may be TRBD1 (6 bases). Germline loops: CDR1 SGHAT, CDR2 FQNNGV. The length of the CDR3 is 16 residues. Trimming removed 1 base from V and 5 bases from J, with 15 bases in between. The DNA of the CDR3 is TGTGCCAGCAGCTTAGGGGGAACAGGGTACAACAATGAGCAGTTCTTC. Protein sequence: CASSLGGTGYNNEQFF.

This CDR3 is CASGEGRYNEQFF. For the CDR3, the DNA is TGTGCCAGCGGGGAGGGCAGGTACAATGAGCAGTTCTTC. V gene TRBV19 combines with J gene TRBJ2-1, with 7 positions matching TRBD2. The V segment lost 9 bases and the J segment 4 bases; nucleotides outside the gene matches: 6. Germline CDR1 LNHDA, CDR2 SQIVND (reference sequence). The CDR3 sequence is 13 residues long.

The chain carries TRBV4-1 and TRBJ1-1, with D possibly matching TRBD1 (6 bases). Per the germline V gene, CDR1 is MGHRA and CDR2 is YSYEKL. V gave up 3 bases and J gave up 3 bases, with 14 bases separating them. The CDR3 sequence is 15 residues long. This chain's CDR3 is CASSQETGIHTEAFF. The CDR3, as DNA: TGCGCCAGCAGCCAGGAAACAGGGATCCACACTGAAGCTTTCTTT.

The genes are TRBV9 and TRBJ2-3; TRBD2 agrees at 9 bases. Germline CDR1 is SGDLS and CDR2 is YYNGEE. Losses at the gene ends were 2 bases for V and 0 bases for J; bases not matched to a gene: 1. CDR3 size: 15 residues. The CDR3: CASSVSGGSTDTQYF. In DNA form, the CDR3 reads TGTGCCAGCAGCGTTAGCGGGGGTAGCACAGATACGCAGTATTTT.

As DNA, the CDR3 is TGTGCCAGCAGCTGGGGTGGGGGCCCGGAGACCCAGTACTTC. Its translation is CASSWGGGPETQYF. The rearrangement joins TRBV5-6 to TRBJ2-5, with D possibly being TRBD1 (6 bases). Germline V CDR1 and CDR2: SGHDT, YYEEEE. With 3 bases removed from V and 5 bases from J, the gap between germline ends came to 14 bases. The CDR3 loop spans 14 amino acids.

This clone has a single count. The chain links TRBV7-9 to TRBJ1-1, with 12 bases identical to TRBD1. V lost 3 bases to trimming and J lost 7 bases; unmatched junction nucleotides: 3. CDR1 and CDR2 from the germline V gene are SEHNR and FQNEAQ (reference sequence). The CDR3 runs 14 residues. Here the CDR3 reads CASSFGTGGCEAFF. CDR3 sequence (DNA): TGTGCCAGCAGCTTCGGGACAGGGGGCTGTGAAGCTTTCTTT.

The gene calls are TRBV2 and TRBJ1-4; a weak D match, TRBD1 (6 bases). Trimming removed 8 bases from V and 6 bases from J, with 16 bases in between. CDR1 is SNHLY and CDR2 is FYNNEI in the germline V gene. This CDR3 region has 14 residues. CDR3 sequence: CASAAGAQYEKLFF. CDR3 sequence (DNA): TGTGCCAGCGCCGCAGGGGCGCAATATGAAAAACTGTTTTTT.

The CDR3 nucleotides are TGTGCCAGCAGCGTAGGAGGGGGGGGGCCTGGAAACACCATATATTTT. Protein: CASSVGGGGPGNTIYF. The chain has TRBV9 and TRBJ1-3; the D gene is possibly TRBD1 (6 bases). Germline V gene lookup returns CDR1 SGDLS and CDR2 YYNGEE. CDR3 length equals 16 residues. Trimming removed 0 bases from V and 2 bases from J, with 12 bases in between.

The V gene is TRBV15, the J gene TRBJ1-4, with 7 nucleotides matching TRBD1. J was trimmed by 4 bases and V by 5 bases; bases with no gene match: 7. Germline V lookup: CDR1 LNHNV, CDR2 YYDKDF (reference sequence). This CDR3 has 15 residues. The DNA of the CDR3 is TGTGCCACCAGCTACGGGACAGTTAATAATGAAAAACTGTTTTTT. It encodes CATSYGTVNNEKLFF.

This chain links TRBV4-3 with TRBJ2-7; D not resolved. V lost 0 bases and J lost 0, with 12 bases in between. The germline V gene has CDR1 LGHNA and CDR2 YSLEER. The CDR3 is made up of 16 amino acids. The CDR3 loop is CASSQERFGTSYEQYF. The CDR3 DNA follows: TGCGCCAGCAGCCAAGAACGTTTTGGCACCTCCTACGAGCAGTACTTC.

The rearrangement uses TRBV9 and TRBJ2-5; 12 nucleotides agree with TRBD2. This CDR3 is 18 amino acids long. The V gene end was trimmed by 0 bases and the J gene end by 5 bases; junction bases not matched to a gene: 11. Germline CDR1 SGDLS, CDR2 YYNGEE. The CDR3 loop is CASSVDPAASGGAETQYF. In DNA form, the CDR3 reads TGTGCCAGCAGCGTAGATCCCGCGGCTAGCGGGGGGGCGGAGACCCAGTACTTC.

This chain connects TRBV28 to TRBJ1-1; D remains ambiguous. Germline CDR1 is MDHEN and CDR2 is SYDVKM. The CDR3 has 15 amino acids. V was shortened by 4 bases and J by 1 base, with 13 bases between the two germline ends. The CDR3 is CASSSPQGRNTEAFF. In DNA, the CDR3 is TGTGCCAGCAGTTCCCCTCAAGGGAGGAACACTGAAGCTTTCTTT.